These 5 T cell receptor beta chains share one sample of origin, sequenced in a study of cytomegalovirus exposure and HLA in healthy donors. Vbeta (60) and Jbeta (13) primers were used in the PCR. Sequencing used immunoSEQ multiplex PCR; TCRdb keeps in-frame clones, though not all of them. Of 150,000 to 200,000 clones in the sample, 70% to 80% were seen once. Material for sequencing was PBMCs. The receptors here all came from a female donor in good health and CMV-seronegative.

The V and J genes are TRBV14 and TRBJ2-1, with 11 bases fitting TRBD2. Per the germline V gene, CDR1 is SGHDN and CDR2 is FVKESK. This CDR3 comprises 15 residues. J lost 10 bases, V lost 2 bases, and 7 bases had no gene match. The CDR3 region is CASSQHSGGAREQFF. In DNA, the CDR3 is TGTGCCAGCAGCCAACATAGCGGGGGGGCTCGCGAGCAGTTCTTC.

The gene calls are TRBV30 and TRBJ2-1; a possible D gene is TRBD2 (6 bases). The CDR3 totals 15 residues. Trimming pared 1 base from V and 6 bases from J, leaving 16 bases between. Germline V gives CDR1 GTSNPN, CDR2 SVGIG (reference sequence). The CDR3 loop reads CAWSARLEGGNEQFF. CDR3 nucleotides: TGTGCCTGGAGTGCCAGACTAGAAGGAGGCAATGAGCAGTTCTTC. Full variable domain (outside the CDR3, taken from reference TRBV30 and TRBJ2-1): SQTIHQWPATLVQPVGSPLSLECTVEGTSNPNLYWYRQAAGRGLQLLFYSVGIGQISSEVPQNLSASRPQDRQFILSSKKLLLSDSGFYLCAWSARLEGGNEQFFGPGTRLTVL.

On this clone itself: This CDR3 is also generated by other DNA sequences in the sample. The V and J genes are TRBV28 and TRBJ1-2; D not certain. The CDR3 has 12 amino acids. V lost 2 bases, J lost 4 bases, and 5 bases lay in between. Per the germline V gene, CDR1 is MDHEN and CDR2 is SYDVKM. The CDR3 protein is CASSLEGYGYTF. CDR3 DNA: TGTGCCAGCAGTTTAGAGGGCTATGGCTACACCTTC.

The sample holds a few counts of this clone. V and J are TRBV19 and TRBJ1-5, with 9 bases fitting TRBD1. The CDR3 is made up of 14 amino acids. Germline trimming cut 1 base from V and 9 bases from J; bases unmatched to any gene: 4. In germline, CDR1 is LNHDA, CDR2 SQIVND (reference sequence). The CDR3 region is CASSIAGQGRPQHF. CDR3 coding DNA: TGTGCCAGTAGTATAGCGGGACAGGGTCGGCCCCAGCATTTT.

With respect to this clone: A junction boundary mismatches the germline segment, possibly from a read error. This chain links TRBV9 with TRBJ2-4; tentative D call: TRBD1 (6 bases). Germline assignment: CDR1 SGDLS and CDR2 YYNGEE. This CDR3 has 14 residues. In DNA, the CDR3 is TGTGCCAGCAGCCTTACGGACAGACTAAACAGTCAGTACTTC. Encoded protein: CASSLTDRLNSQYF. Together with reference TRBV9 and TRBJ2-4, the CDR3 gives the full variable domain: DSGVTQTPKHLITATGQRVTLRCSPRSGDLSVYWYQQSLDQGLQFLIQYYNGEERAKGNILERFSAQQFPDLHSELNLSSLELGDSALYFCASSLTDRLNSQYFGAGTRLSVL.